This T cell receptor beta chain was profiled in a study of blood T cells in healthy people across ages. Notes on the study in general: Researchers said unsorted PBMCs prevented a conclusive naive versus antigen-experienced comparison.

This clonotype was counted a few times. What it recognizes is unknown. The V gene lost 3 bases and the J gene lost 5 bases, with 12 bases spanning the gap. This CDR3 has 14 amino acids. The germline CDR1 and CDR2 sequences are SGHRS and YFSETQ. A second PCR of roughly 7 to 11 cycles used a sample-barcoded 5' primer and a J-beta primer mix. TCRdb re-called the 5' RACE reads with MiXCR, one entry per CDR3 protein. The table has about 1.4 million distinct CDR3 sequences, approximately 59% seen once. The authors extracted at least 5 micrograms of total RNA per sample. Sample: blood. The chain is built from TRBV5-1 and TRBJ2-1; maybe TRBD1 (6 bases). The clonotype was recovered from a man aged 18 to 29 in good health. CDR3 coding DNA: TGCGCCAGCAGCTGGGGTGGGGGCAACAATGAGCAGTTCTTC. Protein sequence: CASSWGGGNNEQFF.